This T cell receptor beta chain originates from a study of PD-1 blockade in classical Hodgkin lymphoma. Comment on this clone: Its target is unknown.

Findings and limits, study-wide: Compared with baseline, CD4+ but not CD8+ TCR diversity had risen significantly by C4D1. Newly diagnosed patients reportedly had lower baseline TCR diversity than healthy donors. Those achieving complete response showed baseline diversity like newly diagnosed patients.

Method: immunoSEQ multiplex PCR; TCRdb's copy keeps in-frame clones and lacks some. Among about 7,700 clones listed, 86% were seen once. Autologous stem cell transplantation was followed by relapse in every patient, and brentuximab vedotin exposure varied. With magnetic negative selection, CD4+ T cells were purified from PBMCs that had been thawed. Each best response was a complete response, a partial response or progressive disease. Per germline, CDR1 SGHRS and CDR2 YFSETQ. V was clipped by 3 bases and J by 3 bases, with 9 bases between them. This CDR3 has 13 amino acids. This TCR was sampled from a human donor with classical Hodgkin lymphoma. J is TRBJ2-5 and V is TRBV5-1; no reliable D call. This specimen consisted of CD4+ T cells from blood, obtained at baseline. The CDR3 DNA reads TGCGCCAGCAGCTGGAGTCAAAAAGAGACCCAGTACTTC. Its protein product is CASSWSQKETQYF.